The 27 T cell receptor beta chains in this list originate from one sample, sequenced in a study of radiation and T cells in renal cell carcinoma. Clones were read by immunoSEQ multiplex PCR, and TCRdb kept only the in-frame ones, dropping some. The sample contains more than 120,000 clones, 86% of which appear only once. Time point in this sample: blood 4 weeks post-SBRT, at nephrectomy. Described treatment: 15 Gy SBRT to primary tumor, nephrectomy 4 weeks later. The source material was blood, sampled from a patient whose treatment included radiotherapy and nephrectomy. The origin of the receptors is a woman aged 50 to 60 with renal cell carcinoma.

This clone has ten or more counts. The chain uses TRBV19 and TRBJ1-3, with no clear D. Trimming pared 7 bases from V and 0 bases from J, leaving 10 bases between. Germline V lookup: CDR1 LNHDA, CDR2 SQIVND (reference sequence). This CDR3 comprises 14 residues. The CDR3 DNA follows: TGTGCCAGTAACAGTATGAGCTCTGGAAACACCATATATTTT. It codes for CASNSMSSGNTIYF.

This clone was counted a few times. The chain uses TRBV5-1 and TRBJ2-7; the match to TRBD1 covers 10 bases. The CDR3 sequence is 14 residues long. V trimming: 3 bases; J trimming: 3 bases; junction bases outside the gene matches: 3. CDR1 is SGHRS and CDR2 is YFSETQ in the germline V gene. CDR3 sequence (DNA): TGCGCCAGCAGCTCCGGGACAGGGGACTACGAGCAGTACTTC. Translation: CASSSGTGDYEQYF.

The chain recombines TRBV19 with TRBJ1-2, with 10 bases aligning to TRBD1. CDR3 size: 17 residues. V dropped 6 bases and J dropped 4; count of bases not matched to a gene: 14. From germline, CDR1 is LNHDA and CDR2 SQIVND (reference sequence). CDR3 region: CASSDRGRIPVSYGYTF. Here the CDR3 DNA reads TGTGCCAGTAGCGACAGGGGGCGTATCCCTGTTTCCTATGGCTACACCTTC.

This rearrangement joins TRBV5-1 to TRBJ2-3; 7 bases match TRBD2. CDR1 and CDR2 from the germline V gene are SGHRS and YFSETQ. There are 15 residues in the CDR3. Trimming took 3 bases from V and 7 from J; bases not matched to a gene: 11. The CDR3 protein is CASSSKVLAINTQYF. The CDR3 bases are TGCGCCAGCAGCTCCAAAGTACTAGCGATTAATACGCAGTATTTT.

The chain links TRBV2 to TRBJ1-1; no clear D gene. The ends were cut back, 4 bases at V and 3 bases at J, with 9 bases in the middle. The CDR3 spans 13 residues. The germline V gene encodes CDR1 SNHLY and CDR2 FYNNEI. In DNA form, the CDR3 reads TGTGCCAGCAGTGTGGTTGCGGACACTGAAGCTTTCTTT. As protein: CASSVVADTEAFF.

V usage is TRBV28 and J usage is TRBJ2-7, with D perhaps given as TRBD1 or TRBD2 (5 bases each). Germline V gene data show CDR1 as MDHEN and CDR2 as SYDVKM. This CDR3 spans 13 amino acids. Between the trimmed V and J ends, which lost 6 bases and 3 bases, there was a span of 12 bases. The CDR3 nucleotides read TGTGCCAGCAGCCCCCGGGGCCTCTACGAGCAGTACTTC. It yields the protein CASSPRGLYEQYF.

The CDR3 DNA sequence: TGTGCCAGCAGTTCCCCCCCAGCGGGGGGTAGCACAGATACGCAGTATTTT. Protein: CASSSPPAGGSTDTQYF. The chain uses TRBV28 and TRBJ2-3; 9 positions agree with TRBD2. CDR1 is MDHEN, CDR2 SYDVKM, per germline. CDR3 size: 17 residues. J was trimmed by 0 bases and V by 4 bases; bases with no gene match: 8.

This clone has a handful of counts. The rearrangement joins TRBV2 to TRBJ1-6; D remains ambiguous. Germline V gene data show CDR1 as SNHLY and CDR2 as FYNNEI. The V end lost 2 bases, the J end lost 8 bases, and 10 bases lay between the germline ends. CDR3 length: 14 amino acids. CDR3 residues: CASSEQVEDSPLHF. The DNA of the CDR3 is TGTGCCAGCAGTGAACAGGTTGAGGATTCACCCCTCCACTTT.

This clone was found a few times. The chain links TRBV19 to TRBJ1-5; the D is unclear. The germline gives CDR1 LNHDA, CDR2 SQIVND (reference sequence). The CDR3 has 15 residues. V shed 5 bases and J shed 0 bases, with 11 bases lying between them. CDR3 sequence: CASSDRVYSNQPQHF. CDR3 bases: TGTGCCAGTAGTGACCGAGTTTATAGCAATCAGCCCCAGCATTTT.

The CDR3 bases are TGTGCCAGCAGCTTAGGAGCAGGGGACTATGGCTACACCTTC. This gives the protein CASSLGAGDYGYTF. V usage is TRBV7-2 and J usage is TRBJ1-2; D is possibly TRBD1 (6 bases). Germline V gene lookup returns CDR1 SGHTA and CDR2 FQGNSA. This CDR3 contains 14 residues. Deletions cut 1 base from V and 3 bases from J, with 9 bases between.

This clone was counted once. This chain links TRBV27 with TRBJ2-5; D uncertain. This CDR3 is 14 amino acids long. Trimming left V 0 bases short and J 5 bases short, with 10 bases between. The germline gives CDR1 MNHEY, CDR2 SMNVEV (reference sequence). In DNA, the CDR3 is TGTGCCAGCAGTTTATCCCATAACTCGGAGACCCAGTACTTC. It translates to CASSLSHNSETQYF.

The rearrangement joins TRBV5-8 to TRBJ1-1; D not resolved. The CDR3 is 12 amino acids. The germline V gene encodes CDR1 SGHTS and CDR2 YDEGEE. The V end lost 1 base, the J end lost 8 bases, and 9 bases lay between the germline ends. In DNA form, the CDR3 reads TGTGCCAGCAGCTTGCGAAGAATAGAAGCTTTCTTT. Translated, it gives CASSLRRIEAFF.

The V gene is TRBV7-9, the J gene TRBJ1-2; 7 bases are shared with TRBD1. V shed 3 bases and J 4 bases; nucleotides not matched to a gene: 5. The CDR3 loop spans 14 amino acids. CDR1 and CDR2 from the germline V gene are SEHNR and FQNEAQ (reference sequence). In nucleotides, the CDR3 is TGTGCCAGCAGCTTGGCAGGGGGTTTCTATGGCTACACCTTC. This gives the protein CASSLAGGFYGYTF.

The chain recombines TRBV10-2 with TRBJ2-1, with a possible D match to TRBD1 (6 bases). The CDR3 consists of 14 residues. The ends were cut back, 0 bases at V and 8 bases at J, with 11 bases in the middle. CDR1 and CDR2 from the germline V gene are WSHSY and SAAADI. The CDR3 reads CASSESSRGDEQFF. The CDR3 bases are TGCGCCAGCAGTGAGTCGTCCAGGGGCGATGAGCAGTTCTTC.

This sequence joins TRBV5-1 and TRBJ1-2; possible D gene TRBD1, 6 bases. CDR1 and CDR2 from the germline V gene are SGHRS and YFSETQ. CDR3 length: 13 amino acids. V gave up 4 bases and J gave up 4 bases, with 11 bases separating them. The CDR3 loop reads CASSLDRLYGYTF. In nucleotides, the CDR3 is TGCGCCAGCAGCCTCGACAGGCTCTATGGCTACACCTTC.

The CDR3 loop reads CASSELTGGTYEQYF. The CDR3 coding sequence is TGTGCCAGCAGTGAATTGACGGGAGGTACCTACGAGCAGTACTTC. The chain is built from TRBV25-1 and TRBJ2-7, with 7 bases that match TRBD2. The ends lost 1 base at V and 2 bases at J; junction bases unmatched: 5. Germline V gives CDR1 MGHDK, CDR2 SYGVNS. The CDR3 runs to 15 residues.

The chain uses TRBV7-2 and TRBJ1-6; 7 bases are shared with TRBD1. The CDR3 extends over 15 amino acids. The V segment lost 2 bases and the J segment 10 bases; nucleotides outside the gene matches: 8. Germline V gives CDR1 SGHTA, CDR2 FQGNSA. The CDR3 DNA sequence: TGTGCCAGCAGCTTACAGACAGGGATGGAATCACCCCTCCACTTT. This sequence encodes CASSLQTGMESPLHF.

The rearrangement joins TRBV9 to TRBJ2-5; 8 positions match TRBD1. CDR1 SGDLS and CDR2 YYNGEE come from the germline V gene. V was clipped by 2 bases and J by 2 bases; unmatched bases: 2. The CDR3 covers 14 residues. The CDR3 sequence is CASSVDRGQETQYF. The CDR3 region has the DNA TGTGCCAGCAGCGTCGACAGGGGACAAGAGACCCAGTACTTC.

The V gene is TRBV7-2, the J gene TRBJ2-7; no definite D call. The germline V and J ends were trimmed by 1 base and 1 base, with 5 bases remaining between them. The CDR3 sequence is 13 residues long. Germline-derived CDR1 and CDR2 are SGHTA and FQGNSA. The CDR3 loop is CASSLGKSYEQYF. CDR3 coding DNA: TGTGCCAGCAGCTTAGGCAAGTCCTACGAGCAGTACTTC.

This chain connects TRBV5-6 to TRBJ2-1; D is perhaps TRBD1 or TRBD2 (5 bases each). Germline CDR1 reads SGHDT; CDR2 reads YYEEEE. V lost 0 bases to trimming and J lost 11 bases, with 12 bases between them. There are 13 residues in the CDR3. As DNA, the CDR3 is TGTGCCAGCAGCTTGGGGTTGGGGGTCCAGCAGTTCTTC. Amino acids: CASSLGLGVQQFF.

This clone was recorded only once. J is TRBJ2-1 and V is TRBV10-2; D remains unclear. Between the trimmed V and J ends, which lost 4 bases and 5 bases, there was a span of 3 bases. CDR1 and CDR2 from the germline V gene are WSHSY and SAAADI. The CDR3 is 11 amino acids. The CDR3 DNA reads TGCGCCAGCAGTGCCGACAATGAGCAGTTCTTC. Translated: CASSADNEQFF.

This sequence joins TRBV29-1 and TRBJ2-2; D remains unclear. Trimming took 7 bases from V and 3 from J, leaving 6 bases between them. Germline lookup yields CDR1 SQVTM and CDR2 ANQGSEA. The CDR3 length is 11 residues. In DNA, the CDR3 is TGCAGCGGTAAGGACACCGGGGAGCTGTTTTTT. This encodes CSGKDTGELFF.

This clone has only a few counts. The chain couples TRBV27 to TRBJ1-1; D may be TRBD1 (5 bases). Per the germline V gene, CDR1 is MNHEY and CDR2 is SMNVEV (reference sequence). The CDR3 contains 15 residues. The V end lost 4 bases, the J end lost 7 bases, and 19 bases lay between the germline ends. This CDR3 is CASSSPPGRGDEAFF. The CDR3 bases are TGTGCCAGCAGTTCCCCGCCAGGGAGAGGTGATGAAGCTTTCTTT.

The genes are TRBV28 and TRBJ1-2; perhaps TRBD1 as D (6 bases). CDR3 length: 14 residues. Between the trimmed V and J ends, which lost 6 bases and 12 bases, there was a span of 23 bases. CDR1 MDHEN and CDR2 SYDVKM come from the germline V gene. CDR3 in amino acids: CASRSTGGAGDHTF. CDR3 bases: TGTGCCAGCAGGTCCACCGGGGGGGCAGGGGATCACACCTTC.

The chain is built from TRBV11-2 and TRBJ2-1; 8 nucleotides agree with TRBD2. The V and J ends lost 4 bases and 3 bases, in that order; junction bases with no gene match: 2. CDR1 is SGHAT and CDR2 is FQNNGV in the germline V gene. This CDR3 region has 14 residues. Here the CDR3 reads CASSWAGGYNEQFF. The DNA of the CDR3 is TGTGCCAGCAGCTGGGCGGGAGGCTACAATGAGCAGTTCTTC.

Worth noting for this clone: This sample includes further DNA sequences coding for the same CDR3. V usage is TRBV7-2 and J usage is TRBJ2-7, with D unresolved. This CDR3 comprises 13 residues. V gave up 1 base and J gave up 3 bases, with 7 bases separating them. Germline V CDR1 and CDR2: SGHTA, FQGNSA. This chain's CDR3 is CASSLETDYEQYF. DNA for the CDR3: TGTGCCAGCAGCTTAGAGACGGACTACGAGCAGTACTTC.

This rearrangement joins TRBV27 to TRBJ1-1; possible D gene TRBD1, 5 bases. V lost 0 bases, J lost 4 bases, and 15 bases lay in between. CDR1 and CDR2 (germline): MNHEY, SMNVEV (reference sequence). The CDR3 is made up of 16 amino acids. CDR3 coding DNA: TGTGCCAGCAGTTTATCGACGGGGGGTTTTGGCACTGAAGCTTTCTTT. Amino acids: CASSLSTGGFGTEAFF.